Shown below are 5 T cell receptor beta chains from a single sample sequenced in a study of T-cell reconstitution after alpha-beta-depleted transplantation in children. Using unique molecular identifiers, the investigators prepared the TCRbeta library. Using its own MiXCR run on the PCR reads, TCRdb lists one record per CDR3 protein. This table has approximately 800,000 distinct CDR3 sequences, 15% to 20% appearing once. The specimen was PBMCs, mostly from graft donor cells, collected 360 days after TCRalphabeta/CD19-depleted stem cell transplant. Receptors originate from a male patient between 10 and 17 years old who had a stem cell transplant for acute lymphoblastic leukemia, so the T cells may come from the graft donor.

This clonotype was observed a few times. The chain uses TRBV6-2 or TRBV6-3 and TRBJ2-5; TRBD1 matches 7 bases. CDR3 length: 13 amino acids. Germline V gene data show CDR1 as MNHEY and CDR2 as SVGEGT. The J segment lost 7 bases and the V segment lost 5 bases, leaving 7 bases of the junction unmatched. The CDR3 here is CASSPTGYGTQYF. The CDR3 DNA reads as TGTGCCAGCAGTCCGACAGGGTATGGGACCCAGTACTTC.

This clonotype was detected many times. The V and J genes are TRBV25-1 and TRBJ2-1; TRBD2 aligns across 10 bases. Germline V gene sequence: CDR1 MGHDK, CDR2 SYGVNS. CDR3 length equals 16 residues. The trim removed 4 bases at V and 4 bases at J, leaving 7 bases unmatched. The chain's CDR3 is CASSGASGSRYNEQFF. The CDR3 DNA is TGTGCCAGCAGTGGGGCTAGCGGGAGTAGATACAATGAGCAGTTCTTC.

This clonotype was observed many times. V is TRBV12-3 or TRBV12-4 and J is TRBJ2-1; unclear D gene. This CDR3 has 14 amino acids. V was trimmed by 5 bases and J by 5 bases, leaving 13 bases between them. CDR3 sequence reads: CASSRARVDNEQFF. As DNA, the CDR3 is TGTGCCAGCAGTAGAGCGAGAGTGGACAATGAGCAGTTCTTC.

This clonotype showed up just once. Just one base apart from a much larger clone, this may be a read error. This chain's CDR3 is CASSSRRGSYNEQFF. CDR3 coding DNA: TGTGCCAGCAGCTCCCGTAGGGGCTCCTACAATGAGCAGTTCTTC. The chain couples TRBV5-8 to TRBJ2-1; D perhaps matches TRBD1 (5 bases). The CDR3 consists of 15 residues. Germline V gives CDR1 SGHTS, CDR2 YDEGEE. Trimming took off 3 bases at V and 0 bases at J, with 10 bases between the two ends.

A few counts support this clonotype. The chain recombines TRBV7-8 with TRBJ2-1; D remains ambiguous. Trimming took 2 bases from V and 0 from J, leaving 17 bases between them. This CDR3 is 18 amino acids long. Germline V CDR1 and CDR2: SGHVS, FQNEAQ. The CDR3 sequence: CASSLLVRGFSSYNEQFF. In DNA, the CDR3 is TGTGCCAGCAGCTTATTGGTTCGAGGCTTCAGCTCCTACAATGAGCAGTTCTTC.